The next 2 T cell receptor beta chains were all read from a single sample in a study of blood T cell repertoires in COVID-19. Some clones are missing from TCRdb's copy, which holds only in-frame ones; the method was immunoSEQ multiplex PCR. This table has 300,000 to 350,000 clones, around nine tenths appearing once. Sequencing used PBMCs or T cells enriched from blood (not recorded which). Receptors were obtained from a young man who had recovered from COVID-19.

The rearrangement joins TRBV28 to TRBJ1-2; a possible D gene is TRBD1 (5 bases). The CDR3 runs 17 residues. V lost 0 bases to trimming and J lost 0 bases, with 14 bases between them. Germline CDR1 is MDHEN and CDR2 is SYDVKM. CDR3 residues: CASSLWGGQGPNYGYTF. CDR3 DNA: TGTGCCAGCAGTTTATGGGGAGGGCAGGGTCCTAACTATGGCTACACCTTC.

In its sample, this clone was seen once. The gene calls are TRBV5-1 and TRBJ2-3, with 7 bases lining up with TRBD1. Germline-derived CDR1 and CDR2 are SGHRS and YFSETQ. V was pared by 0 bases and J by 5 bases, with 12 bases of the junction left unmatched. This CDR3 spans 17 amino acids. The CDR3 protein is CASSLGDSLSRGDTQYF. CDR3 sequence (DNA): TGCGCCAGCAGCTTGGGGGACAGTCTCTCACGAGGAGATACGCAGTATTTT.